This record looks at one TCR beta chain sequence and its context. Its target is not known. Mixed chimerism was transient after nonmyeloablative marrow transplants from related graft donors. Unstimulated regulatory T cells (CD4+CD25+CD127-), CD4+CD25- non-regulatory cells, CD4 and CD8 cells were FACS-sorted from thawed PBMCs. Some clones are missing from TCRdb's copy, which holds only in-frame ones; the method was immunoSEQ multiplex PCR. The sample includes around 50,000 clones, around 90% of them seen just once. Germline-derived CDR1 and CDR2 are SGHVS and FNYEAQ. This CDR3 contains 15 residues. The V and J ends lost 4 bases and 9 bases, in that order; junction bases with no gene match: 10. The data are from a study of Tregs in tolerant kidney transplant recipients. Findings and limits, study-wide: Activated donor B cell expansion appeared to reveal the most relevant donor-specific TCRbeta repertoire. This study did not directly address biological reproducibility.

The V call is TRBV7-6, the J call TRBJ2-1, with 9 nucleotides matching TRBD2. Sample: CD8+ T cells from blood (PBMCs), taken 24 months after the transplant. This receptor was taken from a human patient who received a combined kidney and bone marrow transplant. Some T cells may arise from the graft donor. This CDR3 is CASSYSGGHSAEQFF. CDR3 DNA sequence: TGTGCCAGCAGCTACAGCGGGGGGCATTCTGCTGAGCAGTTCTTC. Looking up the rest from reference TRBV7-6 and TRBJ2-1 gives the full variable domain: GAGVSQSPRYKVTKRGQDVALRCDPISGHVSLYWYRQALGQGPEFLTYFNYEAQQDKSGLPNDRFSAERPEGSISTLTIQRTEQRDSAMYRCASSYSGGHSAEQFFGPGTRLTVL.